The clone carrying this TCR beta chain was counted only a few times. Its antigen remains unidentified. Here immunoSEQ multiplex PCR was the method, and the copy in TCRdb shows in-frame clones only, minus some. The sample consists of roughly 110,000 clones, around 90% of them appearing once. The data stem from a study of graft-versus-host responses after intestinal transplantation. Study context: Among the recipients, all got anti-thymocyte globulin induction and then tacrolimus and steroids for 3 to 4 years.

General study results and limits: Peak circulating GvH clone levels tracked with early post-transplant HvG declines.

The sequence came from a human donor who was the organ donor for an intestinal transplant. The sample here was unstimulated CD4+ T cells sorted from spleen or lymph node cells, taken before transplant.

The CDR3 DNA reads TGTGCCTGGAGATACGCCGGGCCCCGCTTGGACTATGGCTACACCTTC. As protein: CAWRYAGPRLDYGYTF. The chain recombines TRBV30 with TRBJ1-2; no clear D. Trimming removed 3 bases at V and 3 bases at J, with 20 bases between. Per the germline V gene, CDR1 is GTSNPN and CDR2 is SVGIG (reference sequence). The CDR3 is 16 residues long.